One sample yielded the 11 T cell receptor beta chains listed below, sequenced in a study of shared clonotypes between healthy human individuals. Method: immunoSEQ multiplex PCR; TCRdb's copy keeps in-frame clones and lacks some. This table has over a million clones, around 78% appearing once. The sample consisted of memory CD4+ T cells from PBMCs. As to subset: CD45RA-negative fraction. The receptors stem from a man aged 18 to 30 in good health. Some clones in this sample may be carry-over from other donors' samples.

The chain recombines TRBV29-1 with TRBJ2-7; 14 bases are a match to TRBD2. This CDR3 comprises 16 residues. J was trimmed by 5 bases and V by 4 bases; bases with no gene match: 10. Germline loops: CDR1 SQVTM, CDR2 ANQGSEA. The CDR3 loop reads CSVVGLAGANSHEQYF. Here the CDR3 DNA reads TGCAGCGTTGTGGGACTAGCGGGAGCGAATTCCCACGAGCAGTACTTC.

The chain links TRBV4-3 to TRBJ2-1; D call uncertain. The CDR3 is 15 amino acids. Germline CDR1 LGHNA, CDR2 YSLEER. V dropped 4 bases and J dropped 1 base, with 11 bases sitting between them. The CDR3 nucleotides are TGCGCCAGCAGCCCCTCGAGGAGTTCCTACAATGAGCAGTTCTTC. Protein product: CASSPSRSSYNEQFF.

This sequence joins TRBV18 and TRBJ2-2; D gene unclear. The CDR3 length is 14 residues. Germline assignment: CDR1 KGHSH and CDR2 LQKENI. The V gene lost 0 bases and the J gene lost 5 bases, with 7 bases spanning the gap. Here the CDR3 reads CASSPPKGTGELFF. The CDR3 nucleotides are TGTGCCAGCTCACCACCCAAAGGAACCGGGGAGCTGTTTTTT.

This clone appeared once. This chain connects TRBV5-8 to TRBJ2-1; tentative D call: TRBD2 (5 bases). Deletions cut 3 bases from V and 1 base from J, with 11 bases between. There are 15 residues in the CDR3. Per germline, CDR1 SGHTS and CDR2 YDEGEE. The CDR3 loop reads CASSSDSISYNEQFF. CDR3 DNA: TGTGCCAGCAGCTCGGACTCGATATCCTACAATGAGCAGTTCTTC.

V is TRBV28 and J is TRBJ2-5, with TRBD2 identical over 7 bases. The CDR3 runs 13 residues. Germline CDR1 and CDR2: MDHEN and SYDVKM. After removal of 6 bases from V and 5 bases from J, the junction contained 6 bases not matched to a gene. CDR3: CASSREGRETQYF. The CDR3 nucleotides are TGTGCCAGCAGCAGGGAGGGGAGGGAGACCCAGTACTTC.

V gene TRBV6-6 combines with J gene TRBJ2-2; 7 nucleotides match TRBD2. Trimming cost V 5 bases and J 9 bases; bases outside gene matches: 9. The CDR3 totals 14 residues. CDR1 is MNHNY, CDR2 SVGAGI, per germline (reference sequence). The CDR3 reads CASSRAGASRELFF. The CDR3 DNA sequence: TGTGCCAGCAGTCGGGCGGGAGCTTCCAGGGAGCTGTTTTTT.

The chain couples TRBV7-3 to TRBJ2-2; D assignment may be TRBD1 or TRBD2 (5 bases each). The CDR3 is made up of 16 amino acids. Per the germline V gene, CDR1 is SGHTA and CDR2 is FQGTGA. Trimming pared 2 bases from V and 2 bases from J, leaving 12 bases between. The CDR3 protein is CASSLHGAGNTGELFF. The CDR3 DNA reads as TGTGCCAGCAGCTTACACGGGGCGGGTAACACCGGGGAGCTGTTTTTT.

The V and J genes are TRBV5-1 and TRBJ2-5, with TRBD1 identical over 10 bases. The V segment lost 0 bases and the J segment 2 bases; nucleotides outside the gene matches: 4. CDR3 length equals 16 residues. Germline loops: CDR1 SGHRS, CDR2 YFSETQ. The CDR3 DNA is TGCGCCAGCAGCTTGGGGGGACAGGGGACTCAAGAGACCCAGTACTTC. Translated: CASSLGGQGTQETQYF. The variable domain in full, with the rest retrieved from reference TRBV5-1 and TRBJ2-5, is KAGVTQTPRYLIKTRGQQVTLSCSPISGHRSVSWYQQTPGQGLQFLFEYFSETQRNKGNFPGRFSGRQFSNSRSEMNVSTLELGDSALYLCASSLGGQGTQETQYFGPGTRLLVL.

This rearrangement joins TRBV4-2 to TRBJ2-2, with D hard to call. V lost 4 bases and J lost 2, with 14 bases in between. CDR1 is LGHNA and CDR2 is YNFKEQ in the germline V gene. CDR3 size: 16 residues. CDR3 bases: TGTGCCAGCAGCCCAAGGGCAGGACCTAACACCGGGGAGCTGTTTTTT. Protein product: CASSPRAGPNTGELFF.

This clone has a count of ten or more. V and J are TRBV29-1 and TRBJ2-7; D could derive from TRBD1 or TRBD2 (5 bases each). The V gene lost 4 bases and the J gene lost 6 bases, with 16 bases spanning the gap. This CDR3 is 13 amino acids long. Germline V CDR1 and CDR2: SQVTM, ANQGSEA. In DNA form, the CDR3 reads TGCAGCGTTGGCCAGACGGGGCAAGGCGAGCAGTACTTC. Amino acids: CSVGQTGQGEQYF.

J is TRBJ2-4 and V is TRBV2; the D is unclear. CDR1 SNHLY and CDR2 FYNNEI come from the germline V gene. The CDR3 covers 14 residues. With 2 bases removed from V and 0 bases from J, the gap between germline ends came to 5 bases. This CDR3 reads CASSERVAKNIQYF. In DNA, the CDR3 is TGTGCCAGCAGTGAACGGGTAGCCAAAAACATTCAGTACTTC.